One and the same sample provided the 25 T cell receptor beta chains below, sequenced in a study of CD8 T cells in ankylosing spondylitis. Study-wide results and caveats: It appeared that ankylosing spondylitis blood was characterized by a TCR beta motif of about eight highly homologous variants.

TCRdb processed the 5' RACE reads anew with MiXCR; each CDR3 protein has one entry. The sample gives under 550,000 distinct CDR3 sequences, 25% to 30% of which show up once; roughly 0.9% is in the top ten. These receptors' targets are unknown. Sample: blood, either unsorted or a sorted T cell fraction (not recorded which). These TCRs come from a male donor with ankylosing spondylitis.

There are a few counts of this clonotype. V gene TRBV6-2 or TRBV6-3 combines with J gene TRBJ2-5; D gene uncertain. The V gene lost 4 bases and the J gene lost 4 bases, with 4 bases spanning the gap. CDR3 length equals 11 residues. Looked up from germline, CDR1 is MNHEY and CDR2 is SVGEGT. The CDR3 loop reads CASSWLETQYF. The CDR3 DNA follows: TGTGCCAGCAGTTGGCTAGAGACCCAGTACTTC.

The gene calls are TRBV3-1 and TRBJ2-6, with unresolved D. The CDR3 extends over 15 amino acids. The germline V gene encodes CDR1 LGHDT and CDR2 YNNKEL (reference sequence). Trimming took off 4 bases at V and 0 bases at J, with 7 bases between the two ends. CDR3 amino acids: CASSRRSSGANVLTF. The DNA for the CDR3 is TGTGCCAGCAGCCGCCGAAGCTCTGGGGCCAACGTCCTGACTTTC.

There are a few counts of this clonotype. The chain uses TRBV20-1 and TRBJ1-6; D perhaps matches TRBD1 (5 bases). The CDR3 runs 13 residues. The V end was cut by 7 bases, the J end by 5 bases, with 12 bases between. The germline V gene has CDR1 DFQATT and CDR2 SNEGSKA (reference sequence). The CDR3 DNA reads TGCAGTGTTGGGACCGTCGATAATTCACCCCTCCACTTT. Its translation is CSVGTVDNSPLHF.

V is TRBV25-1 and J is TRBJ1-1; possible D gene TRBD1, 6 bases. V was shortened by 6 bases and J by 6 bases, with 11 bases between the two germline ends. CDR1 is MGHDK and CDR2 is SYGVNS in the germline V gene. This CDR3 is 12 amino acids long. The CDR3 loop reads CASRADSPEAFF. In nucleotides, the CDR3 is TGTGCCAGCAGAGCGGACAGTCCTGAAGCTTTCTTT.

This clonotype was detected a few times. The chain recombines TRBV7-2 with TRBJ2-3; maybe TRBD1 (5 bases). CDR1 is SGHTA, CDR2 FQGNSA, per germline. The V and J ends lost 6 bases and 4 bases respectively, with 20 bases between them. The CDR3 totals 16 residues. As DNA, the CDR3 is TGTGCCAGCAGTTTTTACCCAGGGTCCCGACCAGATACGCAGTATTTT. Residues: CASSFYPGSRPDTQYF.

A few counts support this clonotype. J is TRBJ2-7 and V is TRBV3-1; no definite D call. Per germline, CDR1 LGHDT and CDR2 YNNKEL (reference sequence). The CDR3 consists of 15 residues. Trimming removed 4 bases at V and 1 base at J, with 14 bases between. The CDR3 sequence: CASSPDRFGSYEQYF. The DNA of the CDR3 is TGTGCCAGCAGCCCCGACCGATTTGGGTCCTACGAGCAGTACTTC.

This clonotype was found many times. V is TRBV2 and J is TRBJ1-1; 8 bases match TRBD1. CDR1 and CDR2 (germline): SNHLY, FYNNEI. Trimming at V came to 6 bases and at J to 4 bases, leaving 10 bases not matched to a gene. The CDR3 runs 15 residues. DNA for the CDR3: TGTGCCAGCAGGGTTAGGACAGGGCCGGGCACTGAAGCTTTCTTT. Encoded protein: CASRVRTGPGTEAFF.

The chain carries TRBV11-3 and TRBJ2-3; 9 nucleotides line up with TRBD1. CDR3 length: 15 amino acids. Looked up from germline, CDR1 is SGHNT and CDR2 is YENEEA. The V gene end was trimmed by 5 bases and the J gene end by 4 bases; junction bases not matched to a gene: 7. The CDR3 sequence: CASSLWTGVPDTQYF. Written as DNA, the CDR3 is TGTGCCAGCAGCCTCTGGACAGGGGTTCCAGATACGCAGTATTTT.

The chain is built from TRBV29-1 and TRBJ1-4, with TRBD1 matching over 10 bases. The CDR3 has 14 residues. Trimming took 6 bases from V and 8 from J; bases not matched to a gene: 9. Germline V gene lookup returns CDR1 SQVTM and CDR2 ANQGSEA. CDR3 amino acids: CSVRQGATQEKLFF. The CDR3 coding sequence is TGCAGCGTCAGACAGGGGGCGACGCAGGAAAAACTGTTTTTT. Full variable domain (remainder filled in from reference TRBV29-1 and TRBJ1-4): SAVISQKPSRDICQRGTSLTIQCQVDSQVTMMFWYRQQPGQSLTLIATANQGSEATYESGFVIDKFPISRPNLTFSTLTVSNMSPEDSSIYLCSVRQGATQEKLFFGSGTQLSVL.

This clonotype was seen a handful of times. This sequence joins TRBV6-1 and TRBJ1-5, with TRBD1 matching over 10 bases. V gave up 7 bases and J gave up 6 bases; unmatched junction bases: 12. Germline V gives CDR1 MNHNS, CDR2 SASEGT. The length of the CDR3 is 16 residues. CDR3 region: CASTTGQGVVAQPQHF. The CDR3, as DNA: TGTGCCAGCACCACAGGACAGGGGGTTGTTGCTCAGCCCCAGCATTTT.

The chain links TRBV6-4 to TRBJ2-1; the D is unclear. Trimming took 0 bases from V and 0 from J, leaving 6 bases between them. Germline lookup yields CDR1 MRHNA and CDR2 SNTAGT. There are 15 residues in the CDR3. Here the CDR3 reads CASSDSWSSYNEQFF. CDR3 in DNA: TGTGCCAGCAGTGACTCTTGGAGCTCCTACAATGAGCAGTTCTTC.

V usage is TRBV6-2 or TRBV6-3 and J usage is TRBJ2-2; 11 bases are a match to TRBD2. The CDR3 runs to 16 residues. J gave up 6 bases and V 5 bases, and 8 bases lay outside the gene matches. CDR1 and CDR2 (germline): MNHEY, SVGEGT. This chain's CDR3 is CASSARALAGAGELFF. CDR3 nucleotide sequence: TGTGCCAGCAGTGCGAGGGCACTAGCGGGAGCCGGGGAGCTGTTTTTT.

This clonotype was counted only a few times. This sequence joins TRBV5-1 and TRBJ1-3; D remains unclear. The CDR3 is 16 residues long. The V gene lost 1 base and the J gene lost 4 bases, with 15 bases spanning the gap. Per the germline V gene, CDR1 is SGHRS and CDR2 is YFSETQ. This CDR3 is CASSLRQTADGNTIYF. CDR3 coding DNA: TGCGCCAGCAGCTTGCGGCAAACAGCTGACGGAAACACCATATATTTT.

This clonotype was seen a handful of times. The genes are TRBV21-1 and TRBJ1-5. TRBV21-1 is listed as a pseudogene. There are 16 residues in the CDR3. Written as DNA, the CDR3 is TGTGCCAGCAGCAAGGTTCCGGAGATTAGCAATCAGCCCCAGCATTTT. Translated: CASSKVPEISNQPQHF.

This clonotype came up many times. The chain couples TRBV2 to TRBJ2-7; D unresolved. The CDR3 contains 12 residues. CDR1 is SNHLY, CDR2 FYNNEI, per germline. V was trimmed by 5 bases and J by 2 bases, leaving 7 bases between them. The CDR3 DNA follows: TGTGCCAGCAGTTACGATACCTACGAGCAGTACGTC. Translating it yields CASSYDTYEQYV.

This clonotype was detected a few times. The rearrangement joins TRBV7-8 to TRBJ1-5; D remains unclear. Germline loops: CDR1 SGHVS, CDR2 FQNEAQ. V dropped 4 bases and J dropped 0 bases, with 19 bases sitting between them. The CDR3 covers 18 residues. CDR3 in DNA: TGTGCCAGCAGCTCGGCATTTGAACAGCGGGATAGCAATCAGCCCCAGCATTTT. Protein: CASSSAFEQRDSNQPQHF.

CDR3 sequence: CSAKRTRNTIYF. Written as DNA, the CDR3 is TGCAGTGCTAAACGGACGCGAAACACCATATATTTT. This sequence joins TRBV20-1 and TRBJ1-3; D is uncertain. The CDR3 extends over 12 amino acids. V was trimmed by 4 bases and J by 5 bases, leaving 9 bases between them. Germline V gene data show CDR1 as DFQATT and CDR2 as SNEGSKA (reference sequence).

This clonotype was seen many times. The chain employs TRBV5-1 and TRBJ1-1; D gene ambiguous. This CDR3 has 15 amino acids. CDR1 and CDR2 from the germline V gene are SGHRS and YFSETQ. Trimming left V 0 bases short and J 4 bases short, with 13 bases between. The DNA of the CDR3 is TGCGCCAGCAGCTTGGTTCTGCAGGTCCCCACTGAAGCTTTCTTT. Translating gives CASSLVLQVPTEAFF.

The chain joins TRBV12-3 or TRBV12-4 to TRBJ2-7; TRBD1 matches 9 bases. The trim removed 3 bases at V and 0 bases at J, leaving 6 bases unmatched. CDR3 length: 16 residues. The CDR3 DNA reads TGTGCCAGCAGTTTGAGGGACAGGGTGAGCTCCTACGAGCAGTACGTC. It is translated as CASSLRDRVSSYEQYV.

Only a few counts were recorded for this clonotype. The genes are TRBV12-3 or TRBV12-4 and TRBJ1-2; D uncertain. V was cut by 2 bases and J by 0 bases, with 4 bases left in between. The CDR3 loop spans 13 amino acids. In nucleotides, the CDR3 is TGTGCCAGCAGTTTAATGTCTAACTATGGCTACACCTTC. As protein: CASSLMSNYGYTF.

This clonotype was picked up a small number of times. The chain uses TRBV27 and TRBJ1-2; D is undetermined. Deletions cut 6 bases from V and 4 bases from J, with 15 bases between. Germline CDR1 reads MNHEY; CDR2 reads SMNVEV (reference sequence). This CDR3 has 14 amino acids. The CDR3 sequence: CASRRAGGAYGYTF. CDR3 coding DNA: TGTGCCAGCAGGCGGGCCGGAGGAGCCTATGGCTACACCTTC.

The sample holds a few counts of this clonotype. The chain is built from TRBV3-1 and TRBJ2-1; TRBD1 or TRBD2 may be the D gene (6 bases each). This CDR3 has 17 residues. Trimming stripped 0 bases from V and 5 bases from J, with 17 bases between. Germline V gene lookup returns CDR1 LGHDT and CDR2 YNNKEL (reference sequence). CDR3 in amino acids: CASSQEGGTGLDNEQFF. The CDR3 DNA reads TGTGCCAGCAGCCAAGAGGGGGGCACAGGGTTGGACAATGAGCAGTTCTTC.

The V gene is TRBV19, the J gene TRBJ1-1; D possibly corresponds to TRBD1 (5 bases). CDR1 is LNHDA and CDR2 is SQIVND in the germline V gene (reference sequence). Trimming stripped 4 bases from V and 4 bases from J, with 16 bases between. CDR3 length: 15 residues. CDR3 DNA sequence: TGTGCCAGTAGTACTGGGACCTCCCAGGGCACTGAAGCTTTCTTT. As protein: CASSTGTSQGTEAFF.

As regards this clonotype: One junction end disagrees with the germline gene, perhaps due to a read error. The V gene is TRBV11-3, the J gene TRBJ1-1, with a tentative D call TRBD1 (5 bases). CDR1 is SGHNT, CDR2 YENEEA, per germline. CDR3 length: 12 amino acids. The CDR3 DNA is TGTGCCAGCAGCTCAGGGAACCCTGAAGCTTTCTTT. It is translated as CASSSGNPEAFF.

This clonotype has just a few counts. This chain's CDR3 is CASSLAGTASYGYTF. The CDR3 coding sequence is TGTGCCAGCAGCTTAGCCGGGACAGCAAGCTATGGCTACACCTTC. The chain employs TRBV7-9 and TRBJ1-2, with 7 bases fitting TRBD1. J lost 4 bases, V lost 0 bases, and 5 bases had no gene match. Germline V gives CDR1 SEHNR, CDR2 FQNEAQ (reference sequence). CDR3 length equals 15 residues.